The 26 T cell receptor beta chains in this list originate from one sample, sequenced in a study of blood T cell repertoires in COVID-19. Data came from immunoSEQ multiplex PCR; TCRdb stores just in-frame clones and leaves some out. The table has around 300,000 clones, approximately 90% seen once; the top ten hold under 5%. Source material: peripheral blood. These TCRs come from a woman between 45 and 60 years old with active or convalescent COVID-19.

The CDR3 here is CASSLGTSLSNQPQHF. In DNA form, the CDR3 reads TGTGCCAGCTCACTCGGGACATCCCTTAGCAATCAGCCCCAGCATTTT. V is TRBV18 and J is TRBJ1-5; perhaps TRBD1 as D (6 bases). Germline assignment: CDR1 KGHSH and CDR2 LQKENI. The CDR3 is made up of 16 amino acids. The ends were cut back, 4 bases at V and 0 bases at J, with 13 bases in the middle.

The chain couples TRBV4-2 to TRBJ2-5, with D possibly matching TRBD2 (6 bases). Trimming removed 0 bases at V and 3 bases at J, with 14 bases between. The CDR3 has 16 amino acids. The germline gives CDR1 LGHNA, CDR2 YNFKEQ. The DNA for the CDR3 is TGTGCCAGCAGCCAAGATTTAGCGGTAATCAAAGAGACCCAGTACTTC. Translating it yields CASSQDLAVIKETQYF.

In this sample, this clone turned up a few times. The chain recombines TRBV7-9 with TRBJ2-2, with D perhaps matching TRBD2 (7 bases). The ends were cut back, 0 bases at V and 2 bases at J, with 16 bases in the middle. This CDR3 has 18 amino acids. Germline assignment: CDR1 SEHNR and CDR2 FQNEAQ (reference sequence). CDR3 in DNA: TGTGCCAGCAGCTTAGCTATCCTAGCGGACAGTAACACCGGGGAGCTGTTTTTT. Amino acid sequence: CASSLAILADSNTGELFF.

This clone was recorded only once. V gene TRBV27 combines with J gene TRBJ2-2; 8 nucleotides align to TRBD2. CDR3 length: 14 amino acids. Germline V gives CDR1 MNHEY, CDR2 SMNVEV (reference sequence). Trimming at V came to 8 bases and at J to 2 bases, leaving 4 bases not matched to a gene. The CDR3 bases are TGTGCCAGCGGGCGGGGGGCTAACACCGGGGAGCTGTTTTTT. Encoded protein: CASGRGANTGELFF.

This chain joins TRBV5-1 and TRBJ1-2, with 7 bases matching TRBD1. Germline trimming cut 3 bases from V and 4 bases from J; bases unmatched to any gene: 6. Germline V lookup: CDR1 SGHRS, CDR2 YFSETQ. There are 14 residues in the CDR3. The CDR3 protein is CASSWSRGFYGYTF. CDR3 coding DNA: TGCGCCAGCAGCTGGAGCAGGGGGTTCTATGGCTACACCTTC. The whole variable domain, filled in from reference TRBV5-1 and TRBJ1-2, reads KAGVTQTPRYLIKTRGQQVTLSCSPISGHRSVSWYQQTPGQGLQFLFEYFSETQRNKGNFPGRFSGRQFSNSRSEMNVSTLELGDSALYLCASSWSRGFYGYTFGSGTRLTVV.

This chain connects TRBV4-3 to TRBJ2-1, with 14 bases aligning to TRBD2. Germline CDR1 is LGHNA and CDR2 is YSLEER. V was clipped by 4 bases and J by 7 bases; unmatched bases: 6. The CDR3 length is 16 residues. CDR3 sequence: CASSPRLAGGVNEQFF. For the CDR3, the DNA is TGCGCCAGCAGCCCGAGACTAGCGGGGGGGGTTAATGAGCAGTTCTTC.

This sequence joins TRBV9 and TRBJ2-7; D is possibly TRBD2 (6 bases). The germline V gene encodes CDR1 SGDLS and CDR2 YYNGEE. V was clipped by 2 bases and J by 6 bases, with 9 bases between them. CDR3 length equals 12 residues. In DNA form, the CDR3 reads TGTGCCAGCAGCGTTTACGGGGGCGAGCAGTACTTC. Amino acid sequence: CASSVYGGEQYF.

V usage is TRBV9 and J usage is TRBJ1-2; maybe TRBD1 (5 bases). The CDR3 spans 18 residues. Trimming shortened V by 0 bases and J by 2 bases, and 20 bases separated the two germline ends. Germline CDR1 reads SGDLS; CDR2 reads YYNGEE. The chain's CDR3 is CASSVVPLDRAANYGYTF. The CDR3 nucleotides are TGTGCCAGCAGCGTAGTACCCCTTGACAGAGCCGCCAACTATGGCTACACCTTC.

The genes are TRBV10-1 and TRBJ1-2; D remains unclear. The germline V and J ends were trimmed by 3 bases and 2 bases, with 13 bases remaining between them. There are 15 residues in the CDR3. Looked up from germline, CDR1 is WNHNN and CDR2 is SYGVQD (reference sequence). DNA for the CDR3: TGCGCCAGCAGTGATGCCGCAGAGGGAAACTATGGCTACACCTTC. This codes for CASSDAAEGNYGYTF.

The chain is built from TRBV5-1 and TRBJ2-1; 10 bases align to TRBD2. The CDR3 is 15 amino acids. CDR1 and CDR2 (germline): SGHRS, YFSETQ. Trimming cost V 4 bases and J 7 bases; bases outside gene matches: 8. The CDR3 here is CASSAGLATTNEQFF. The CDR3 DNA is TGCGCCAGCAGCGCGGGACTAGCGACTACTAATGAGCAGTTCTTC.

This clone came up once. The chain joins TRBV5-6 to TRBJ2-3; D may be TRBD2 (7 bases). This CDR3 comprises 15 residues. Germline V gene sequence: CDR1 SGHDT, CDR2 YYEEEE. The V and J ends lost 4 bases and 2 bases respectively, with 14 bases between them. The CDR3 DNA sequence: TGTGCCAGCAGCCCGTCGGGGGGCACCACAGATACGCAGTATTTT. It specifies CASSPSGGTTDTQYF.

This clone appeared a single time. The gene calls are TRBV5-8 and TRBJ1-1; D unresolved. The CDR3 extends over 16 amino acids. Germline-derived CDR1 and CDR2 are SGHTS and YDEGEE. The V end was cut by 6 bases, the J end by 1 base, with 19 bases between. The CDR3 bases are TGTGCCAGCAACCTTTTCCTGGGCCAGGAGAACACTGAAGCTTTCTTT. This codes for CASNLFLGQENTEAFF.

V is TRBV19 and J is TRBJ1-6; D is uncertain. CDR3 size: 13 residues. V gave up 1 base and J gave up 7 bases, with 5 bases separating them. Looked up from germline, CDR1 is LNHDA and CDR2 is SQIVND (reference sequence). The CDR3 loop is CASSIAQNSPLHF. The CDR3 nucleotides are TGTGCCAGTAGTATAGCACAGAATTCACCCCTCCACTTT. Complete variable domain (other parts from reference TRBV19 and TRBJ1-6): DGGITQSPKYLFRKEGQNVTLSCEQNLNHDAMYWYRQDPGQGLRLIYYSQIVNDFQKGDIAEGYSVSREKKESFPLTVTSAQKNPTAFYLCASSIAQNSPLHFGNGTRLTVT.

The V and J genes are TRBV19 and TRBJ1-3, with 7 nucleotides matching TRBD1. The CDR3 contains 14 residues. Losses at the gene ends were 5 bases for V and 2 bases for J; bases not matched to a gene: 3. The germline CDR1 and CDR2 sequences are LNHDA and SQIVND (reference sequence). For the CDR3, the DNA is TGTGCCAGTAGTGCACAGGGGACTGGAAACACCATATATTTT. Translation gives CASSAQGTGNTIYF.

V gene TRBV5-4 combines with J gene TRBJ2-3; a weak D match, TRBD1 (6 bases). V lost 4 bases to trimming and J lost 0 bases, with 12 bases between them. The CDR3 has 15 residues. Germline V lookup: CDR1 SGHNT, CDR2 YYREEE (reference sequence). The CDR3 sequence: CASSPQGHSTDTQYF. DNA of the CDR3: TGTGCCAGCAGCCCACAGGGCCATAGCACAGATACGCAGTATTTT.

The chain has TRBV3-1 (or the pseudogene TRBV3-2) and TRBJ1-1, with D unresolved. This CDR3 region has 14 residues. The germline V gene encodes CDR1 LGHDT and CDR2 YNNKEL (reference sequence). The ends were cut back, 4 bases at V and 4 bases at J, with 13 bases in the middle. The CDR3 is CASSPRDGGTEAFF. The CDR3 nucleotides are TGTGCCAGCAGCCCCCGGGATGGCGGCACTGAAGCTTTCTTT.

The chain recombines TRBV7-8 with TRBJ1-5; D is unclear. V was trimmed by 2 bases and J by 5 bases, leaving 25 bases between them. CDR1 SGHVS and CDR2 FQNEAQ come from the germline V gene. This CDR3 is 19 amino acids long. DNA for the CDR3: TGTGCCAGCAGCTTATTATCCTCGAACGGTTATCGCAATTATCAGCCCCAGCATTTT. This gives the protein CASSLLSSNGYRNYQPQHF.

This clone was counted between two and nine times. The chain employs TRBV9 and TRBJ1-6, with D possibly matching TRBD1 (5 bases). CDR3 length equals 14 residues. Germline CDR1 reads SGDLS; CDR2 reads YYNGEE. Trimming pared 3 bases from V and 8 bases from J, leaving 12 bases between. The DNA for the CDR3 is TGTGCCAGCAGCGAGGGGTCCTCGGATTCACCCCTCCACTTT. Its translation: CASSEGSSDSPLHF.

The J gene is TRBJ2-1, the V gene TRBV7-9; 9 bases align to TRBD2. Germline trimming cut 2 bases from V and 8 bases from J; bases unmatched to any gene: 10. Germline CDR1 and CDR2: SEHNR and FQNEAQ (reference sequence). The CDR3 loop spans 16 amino acids. This CDR3 is CASSLSRTSAEDEQFF. The CDR3 nucleotides are TGTGCCAGCAGCTTATCCCGGACTAGCGCGGAGGATGAGCAGTTCTTC.

The rearrangement links TRBV6-2 or TRBV6-3 to TRBJ2-7, with 8 bases matching TRBD2. V lost 3 bases and J lost 4; bases outside the gene matches: 5. The length of the CDR3 is 14 residues. Germline V gene sequence: CDR1 MNHEY, CDR2 SVGEGT. The DNA for the CDR3 is TGTGCCAGCAGTTATTCGGGAGGGGAATACGAGCAGTACTTC. It is translated as CASSYSGGEYEQYF.

This clone was found once. V gene TRBV7-2 combines with J gene TRBJ1-6; D is possibly TRBD1 (5 bases). The CDR3 contains 15 residues. The V end lost 5 bases, the J end lost 3 bases, and 11 bases lay between the germline ends. Germline CDR1 reads SGHTA; CDR2 reads FQGNSA. The CDR3 sequence is CASSTRQNYNSPLHF. For the CDR3, the DNA is TGTGCCAGCAGCACCCGACAGAACTATAATTCACCCCTCCACTTT.

The chain recombines TRBV5-1 with TRBJ2-2; 11 nucleotides agree with TRBD2. There are 16 residues in the CDR3. The J segment lost 3 bases and the V segment lost 0 bases, leaving 1 base of the junction unmatched. Germline V CDR1 and CDR2: SGHRS, YFSETQ. In DNA, the CDR3 is TGCGCCAGCAGCTTGGGACTAGCGGGGTACACCGGGGAGCTGTTTTTT. Encoded protein: CASSLGLAGYTGELFF. Together with reference TRBV5-1 and TRBJ2-2, the CDR3 gives the full variable domain: KAGVTQTPRYLIKTRGQQVTLSCSPISGHRSVSWYQQTPGQGLQFLFEYFSETQRNKGNFPGRFSGRQFSNSRSEMNVSTLELGDSALYLCASSLGLAGYTGELFFGEGSRLTVL.

The chain is built from TRBV5-1 and TRBJ1-1; 7 bases match TRBD1. This CDR3 spans 13 amino acids. Germline CDR1 and CDR2: SGHRS and YFSETQ. The V and J ends lost 4 bases and 4 bases, in that order; junction bases with no gene match: 4. The CDR3 bases are TGCGCCAGCAGCGAGACAGGGCTCACTGAAGCTTTCTTT. The encoded protein is CASSETGLTEAFF.

The chain recombines TRBV4-1 with TRBJ2-7, with 7 bases matching TRBD1. The CDR3 spans 14 residues. After removal of 0 bases from V and 3 bases from J, the junction contained 2 bases not matched to a gene. Per the germline V gene, CDR1 is MGHRA and CDR2 is YSYEKL. The CDR3 region is CASSQDGTDYEQYF. DNA of the CDR3: TGCGCCAGCAGCCAAGATGGGACAGACTACGAGCAGTACTTC.

CDR3 region: CASSPDTYEQYF. CDR3 coding DNA: TGCGCCAGCAGCCCCGACACCTACGAGCAGTACTTC. This chain uses TRBV5-1 with TRBJ2-7; D gene uncertain. Per the germline V gene, CDR1 is SGHRS and CDR2 is YFSETQ. V was trimmed by 4 bases and J by 2 bases, leaving 7 bases between them. The CDR3 contains 12 residues.

This clone appeared many times. The V call is TRBV20-1, the J call TRBJ2-7; TRBD2 matches 12 bases. The trim removed 3 bases at V and 3 bases at J, leaving 6 bases unmatched. Germline V gene lookup returns CDR1 DFQATT and CDR2 SNEGSKA (reference sequence). CDR3 length equals 15 residues. CDR3 residues: CSASTSGGFGYEQYF. The CDR3 coding sequence is TGCAGTGCTAGTACTAGCGGGGGGTTCGGCTACGAGCAGTACTTC.